These 17 T cell receptor beta chains came from one sample sequenced in a study of blood T cell repertoires in COVID-19 (dated by TCRdb to the early 2020s). The library was built by means of the immunoSEQ multiplex PCR assay. Entries here come from immuneACCESS through TCRdb and include only in-frame sequences with V and J called. Some clones fail to appear in such tables; in the studies checked, an unresolved V gene covers under half of the shortfall, and the cause of the remainder is unknown. This sample is represented by more than 95,000 clones; roughly 87% of them were singletons. The ten largest account for more than 20% of the sample. Material for sequencing was peripheral blood. The receptors originated from an elderly woman with acute or convalescent COVID-19.

The rearrangement uses TRBV11-2 and TRBJ1-2; D unclear. V lost 3 bases to trimming and J lost 0 bases, with 5 bases between them. This CDR3 spans 13 amino acids. CDR1 and CDR2 from the germline V gene are SGHAT and FQNNGV. CDR3 in amino acids: CASSLSSNYGYTF. In nucleotides, the CDR3 is TGTGCCAGCAGCTTGAGTTCTAACTATGGCTACACCTTC.

The J gene is TRBJ1-4, the V gene TRBV18; TRBD1 is a possible D gene (6 bases). CDR1 and CDR2 (germline): KGHSH, LQKENI. Trimming took off 3 bases at V and 8 bases at J, with 13 bases between the two ends. CDR3 size: 14 residues. The CDR3, as DNA: TGTGCCAGCTCACCTAACAGGGACGGGGAAAAACTGTTTTTT. Protein product: CASSPNRDGEKLFF.

J is TRBJ1-5 and V is TRBV12-3 or TRBV12-4; D gene unclear. The CDR3 sequence is 13 residues long. The germline V and J ends were trimmed by 2 bases and 3 bases, with 5 bases remaining between them. As DNA, the CDR3 is TGTGCCAGCAGTTTAACAGACAATCAGCCCCAGCATTTT. Protein product: CASSLTDNQPQHF.

The chain links TRBV28 to TRBJ2-4; D remains unclear. Trimming took off 3 bases at V and 6 bases at J, with 12 bases between the two ends. The CDR3 runs 14 residues. Germline values: CDR1 MDHEN, CDR2 SYDVKM. DNA for the CDR3: TGTGCCAGCAGTTTCGGGTCAGCTCTAAACATTCAGTACTTC. This encodes CASSFGSALNIQYF.

This chain connects TRBV7-9 to TRBJ2-2; 14 bases agree with TRBD2. Germline trimming cut 3 bases from V and 6 bases from J; bases unmatched to any gene: 6. The CDR3 runs 17 residues. Germline V CDR1 and CDR2: SEHNR, FQNEAQ (reference sequence). The CDR3 DNA reads TGTGCCAGCAGCTTCCCTGGACTAGCGGGGGGCCCCGGGGAGCTGTTTTTT. Translation gives CASSFPGLAGGPGELFF.

V is TRBV7-8 and J is TRBJ2-2, with D uncertain. Germline CDR1 SGHVS, CDR2 FQNEAQ. The CDR3 extends over 15 amino acids. Between the trimmed V and J ends, which lost 1 base and 3 bases, there was a span of 9 bases. CDR3 coding DNA: TGTGCCAGCAGCTTAGATCCCGGGTACACCGGGGAGCTGTTTTTT. It specifies CASSLDPGYTGELFF. Combining the CDR3 with reference TRBV7-8 and TRBJ2-2 gives the whole variable domain GAGVSQSPRYKVAKRGQDVALRCDPISGHVSLFWYQQALGQGPEFLTYFQNEAQLDKSGLPSDRFFAERPEGSVSTLKIQRTQQEDSAVYLCASSLDPGYTGELFFGEGSRLTVL.

The chain links TRBV5-4 to TRBJ2-5; 8 bases map to TRBD1. Germline loops: CDR1 SGHNT, CDR2 YYREEE (reference sequence). This CDR3 is 15 amino acids long. Germline trimming cut 3 bases from V and 3 bases from J; bases unmatched to any gene: 7. DNA for the CDR3: TGTGCCAGCAGCTCACGGACAGGGAAGGAAGAGACCCAGTACTTC. Translating it yields CASSSRTGKEETQYF. Complete variable domain (other parts from reference TRBV5-4 and TRBJ2-5): ETGVTQSPTHLIKTRGQQVTLRCSSQSGHNTVSWYQQALGQGPQFIFQYYREEENGRGNFPPRFSGLQFPNYSSELNVNALELDDSALYLCASSSRTGKEETQYFGPGTRLLVL.

This clone showed up just a few times. The genes are TRBV6-6 and TRBJ1-2, with 7 bases matching TRBD1. Looked up from germline, CDR1 is MNHNY and CDR2 is SVGAGI (reference sequence). Trimming removed 5 bases from V and 2 bases from J; junction bases left unmatched: 5. This CDR3 is built from 14 residues. CDR3 bases: TGTGCCAGCAGTAGGGACAGCGCAAACTATGGCTACACCTTC. It yields the protein CASSRDSANYGYTF.

This clone occurred a few times. The chain links TRBV5-1 to TRBJ1-1; D unresolved. CDR1 SGHRS and CDR2 YFSETQ come from the germline V gene. There are 15 residues in the CDR3. V was pared by 0 bases and J by 2 bases, with 11 bases between. The CDR3 sequence: CASSLATLRNTEAFF. CDR3 sequence (DNA): TGCGCCAGCAGCTTGGCCACACTAAGAAACACTGAAGCTTTCTTT.

The chain carries TRBV6-2 or TRBV6-3 and TRBJ2-1, with 12 bases that match TRBD1. The CDR3 extends over 15 amino acids. Germline assignment: CDR1 MNHEY and CDR2 SVGEGT. With 4 bases clipped from V and 12 bases from J, the junction kept 10 bases outside the gene matches. In DNA, the CDR3 is TGTGCCAGCAGTTCGGGGGGACAGGGGGCTAACTGGCAGTTCTTC. Its translation is CASSSGGQGANWQFF.

This sequence joins TRBV7-9 and TRBJ2-2; weak D call: TRBD2 (6 bases). Germline V gene data show CDR1 as SEHNR and CDR2 as FQNEAQ (reference sequence). The CDR3 covers 15 residues. V was pared by 3 bases and J by 1 base, with 9 bases between. The DNA for the CDR3 is TGTGCCAGCAGCTTGGAGGGCCTGAACACCGGGGAGCTGTTTTTT. It yields the protein CASSLEGLNTGELFF.

This clone appeared a few times. CDR3 in amino acids: CASSTRMNTEAFF. Here the CDR3 DNA reads TGTGCCAGCAGTACGAGGATGAACACTGAAGCTTTCTTT. The rearrangement joins TRBV25-1 to TRBJ1-1; D ambiguous. The CDR3 sequence is 13 residues long. CDR1 and CDR2 from the germline V gene are MGHDK and SYGVNS. The V end lost 5 bases, the J end lost 0 bases, and 7 bases lay between the germline ends.

The rearrangement uses TRBV3-1 (or the pseudogene TRBV3-2) and TRBJ2-2, with 7 bases fitting TRBD2. This CDR3 has 13 amino acids. Looked up from germline, CDR1 is LGHDT and CDR2 is YNNKEL (reference sequence). J was trimmed by 5 bases and V by 4 bases; bases with no gene match: 1. In DNA, the CDR3 is TGTGCCAGCAGCCCCGGGGGGACCGGGGAGCTGTTTTTT. This gives the protein CASSPGGTGELFF.

J is TRBJ1-5 and V is TRBV19, with D unresolved. Between the trimmed V and J ends, which lost 6 bases and 0 bases, there was a span of 9 bases. Germline V lookup: CDR1 LNHDA, CDR2 SQIVND (reference sequence). The CDR3 is made up of 14 amino acids. The CDR3, as DNA: TGTGCCAGTAGGGGCACTTATAGCAATCAGCCCCAGCATTTT. As protein: CASRGTYSNQPQHF. The variable domain in full, with the rest retrieved from reference TRBV19 and TRBJ1-5, is DGGITQSPKYLFRKEGQNVTLSCEQNLNHDAMYWYRQDPGQGLRLIYYSQIVNDFQKGDIAEGYSVSREKKESFPLTVTSAQKNPTAFYLCASRGTYSNQPQHFGDGTRLSIL.

This chain connects TRBV6-2 or TRBV6-3 to TRBJ2-7; 10 bases are a match to TRBD2. The CDR3 contains 15 residues. The V segment lost 2 bases and the J segment 6 bases; nucleotides outside the gene matches: 7. Germline V lookup: CDR1 MNHEY, CDR2 SVGEGT. CDR3: CASSYTSLAGAEQYF. The CDR3 DNA is TGTGCCAGCAGTTACACCTCTCTAGCGGGGGCCGAGCAGTACTTC.

The chain uses TRBV5-1 and TRBJ2-2, with 10 bases fitting TRBD2. This CDR3 contains 15 residues. Germline CDR1 and CDR2: SGHRS and YFSETQ. The J segment lost 5 bases and the V segment lost 0 bases, leaving 1 base of the junction unmatched. The CDR3 DNA follows: TGCGCCAGCAGCTTGGAACTAGCGGGGACCGGGGAGCTGTTTTTT. Translated, it gives CASSLELAGTGELFF.

The rearrangement joins TRBV12-3 or TRBV12-4 to TRBJ1-1; D gene uncertain. V lost 6 bases to trimming and J lost 4 bases, with 12 bases between them. The CDR3 sequence is 13 residues long. The CDR3 DNA reads as TGTGCCAGCAGCCTGTATCAGTTCACTGAAGCTTTCTTT. This codes for CASSLYQFTEAFF.